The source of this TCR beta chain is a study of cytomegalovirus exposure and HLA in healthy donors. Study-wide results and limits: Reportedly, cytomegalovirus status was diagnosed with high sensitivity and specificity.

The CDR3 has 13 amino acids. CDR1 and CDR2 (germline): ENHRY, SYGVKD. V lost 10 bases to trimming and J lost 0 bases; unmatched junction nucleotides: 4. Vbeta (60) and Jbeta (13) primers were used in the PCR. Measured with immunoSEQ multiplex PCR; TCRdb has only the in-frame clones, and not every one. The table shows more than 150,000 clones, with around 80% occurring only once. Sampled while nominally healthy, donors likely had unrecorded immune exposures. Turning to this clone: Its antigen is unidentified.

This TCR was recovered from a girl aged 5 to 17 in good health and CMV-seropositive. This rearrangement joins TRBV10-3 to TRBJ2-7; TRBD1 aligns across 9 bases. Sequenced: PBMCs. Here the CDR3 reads CATGQGNSYEQYF. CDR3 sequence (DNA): TGTGCCACCGGACAGGGGAACTCCTACGAGCAGTACTTC.